This is a list of T cell receptor beta chains from one sample in a study of blood T cell repertoires in COVID-19. Measured with immunoSEQ multiplex PCR; TCRdb has only the in-frame clones, and not every one. The table includes about 180,000 clones, approximately 87% detected once. Sequenced input: peripheral blood. These receptors were collected from a man between 40 and 49 years old with active or convalescent COVID-19. Each CDR3 is given with its conserved first and last residue. A D gene is named only where the DNA matches it firmly. A clone size is listed for some rows: how often the clone was seen (once, few, many), or a class if it is expanded.

D: .
J: TRBJ1-5
size: once
V: TRBV18
DNA: TGTGCCAGCTCACCAGGCTCGGGGGAGCCCCAGCATTTT
CDR3: CASSPGSGEPQHF

D: .
J: TRBJ1-1
size: .
V: TRBV11-2
DNA: TGTGCCAGCAGCCCCCAACGGACTGAAGCTTTCTTT
CDR3: CASSPQRTEAFF

D: TRBD1
J: TRBJ1-5
size: .
V: TRBV19
DNA: TGTGCCACCACACAGGGGGCATGGCCCCAGCATTTT
CDR3: CATTQGAWPQHF

D: .
J: TRBJ1-2
size: .
V: TRBV6-6
DNA: TGTGCCAGCAGCCAGGGAGGATTGGTTAACTATGGCTACACCTTC
CDR3: CASSQGGLVNYGYTF

D: .
J: TRBJ2-1
size: .
V: TRBV27
DNA: TGTGCCAGCAGTTTAAGGCAGGGCCTTGTCAATGAGCAGTTCTTC
CDR3: CASSLRQGLVNEQFF

D: TRBD1
J: TRBJ2-1
size: few
V: TRBV9
DNA: TGTGCCAGCAGCGCAGGGACAGGGGGCTTCACCGGCGATGAGCAGTTCTTC
CDR3: CASSAGTGGFTGDEQFF

D: TRBD1
J: TRBJ1-1
size: .
V: TRBV5-1
DNA: TGCGCCAGCAGCGTACAGGGACAGTCAGAATCCACTGAAGCTTTCTTT
CDR3: CASSVQGQSESTEAFF

D: .
J: TRBJ1-5
size: .
V: TRBV3-1/TRBV3-2
DNA: TGTGCCAGCAGCCAAGGAGGGATTCAGCCCCAGCATTTT
CDR3: CASSQGGIQPQHF

D: .
J: TRBJ2-6
size: .
V: TRBV2
DNA: TGTGCCAGCAGTGAAGCGAGAGCCTCTGGGGCCAACGTCCTGACTTTC
CDR3: CASSEARASGANVLTF

D: .
J: TRBJ2-5
size: once
V: TRBV9
DNA: TGTGCCAGCAGCGTAGTACAGGGTCGTTTGGAGACCCAGTACTTC
CDR3: CASSVVQGRLETQYF

D: TRBD1
J: TRBJ1-2
size: .
V: TRBV7-9
DNA: TGTGCCAGCAGCTACCTAGGACAGGGGGATGGCTACACCTTC
CDR3: CASSYLGQGDGYTF

D: TRBD1
J: TRBJ1-2
size: .
V: TRBV5-8
DNA: TGTGCCAGCAGCTTCGATCGGACAGGCTCGGGGGGCTACACCTTC
CDR3: CASSFDRTGSGGYTF

D: .
J: TRBJ2-5
size: .
V: TRBV5-5
DNA: TGTGCCAGCAGCTTGGTACCAGTGGAGACCCAGTACTTC
CDR3: CASSLVPVETQYF

D: .
J: TRBJ2-1
size: once
V: TRBV20-1
DNA: TGCAGTGCTCGTGGACTACTAGCATCCCCCAATGAGCAGTTCTTC
CDR3: CSARGLLASPNEQFF

D: .
J: TRBJ2-7
size: .
V: TRBV7-2
DNA: TGTGCCAGCAGCCAAGGGACTGGCAGCTCCTACGAGCAGTACTTC
CDR3: CASSQGTGSSYEQYF

D: .
J: TRBJ2-1
size: .
V: TRBV5-4
DNA: TGTGCCAGCAGCTTGAAAAGGGGTAATAACAATGAGCAGTTCTTC
CDR3: CASSLKRGNNNEQFF

D: .
J: TRBJ1-3
size: .
V: TRBV2
DNA: TGTGCCAGCAGTGAGATGGGTACCTGGAGCAACACCATATATTTT
CDR3: CASSEMGTWSNTIYF

D: .
J: TRBJ1-1
size: .
V: TRBV27
DNA: TGTGCCAGCAGCGCACAGACAGCTTACACTGAAGCTTTCTTT
CDR3: CASSAQTAYTEAFF

D: .
J: TRBJ1-1
size: .
V: TRBV11-1
DNA: TGTGCCAGCAGCTATCGAAGACAGAACACTGAAGCTTTCTTT
CDR3: CASSYRRQNTEAFF

D: TRBD1
J: TRBJ1-6
size: .
V: TRBV9
DNA: TGTGCCAGCAGCGAAATGGACAGGGGAGTCTCACCCCTCCACTTT
CDR3: CASSEMDRGVSPLHF

D: TRBD1
J: TRBJ2-2
size: .
V: TRBV9
DNA: TGTGCCAGCAGCCCTCGACAGGGGGGAGCCGGGGAGCTGTTTTTT
CDR3: CASSPRQGGAGELFF

D: TRBD1
J: TRBJ2-7
size: .
V: TRBV7-9
DNA: TGTGCCAGCAGCTCAGTGAGGACAGGGGACTCCTACGAGCAGTACTTC
CDR3: CASSSVRTGDSYEQYF

D: .
J: TRBJ1-1
size: .
V: TRBV6-5
DNA: TGTGCCAGCAGAGGTAGAAGGGGCGCGATTGAAGCTTTCTTT
CDR3: CASRGRRGAIEAFF

D: .
J: TRBJ1-3
size: .
V: TRBV5-1
DNA: TGCGCCAGCAGCTTGGAGGTTACGGGGAGCTCTGGAAACACCATATATTTT
CDR3: CASSLEVTGSSGNTIYF